The 2 T cell receptor beta chains presented below share a single source sample, sequenced in a study of siplizumab effects on memory and regulatory T cells. Libraries were prepared by immunoSEQ multiplex PCR; TCRdb keeps only in-frame clonotypes and omits some of them. This table holds some 100,000 clones, 92% found once. The sequencing sample was made of Tregs sorted from blood. The receptors come from a human donor in good health.

In this sample, this clone turned up once. V is TRBV5-6 and J is TRBJ2-1; D gene uncertain. The V end was cut by 1 base, the J end by 7 bases, with 3 bases between. The CDR3 has 11 residues. The V gene's germline CDR1 is SGHDT and CDR2 YYEEEE. The CDR3 coding sequence is TGTGCCAGCAGCTTGATTAATGAGCAGTTCTTC. It is translated as CASSLINEQFF.

This CDR3 is CASSKGTGGFDGYTF. DNA of the CDR3: TGTGCCAGCAGCAAGGGAACAGGGGGCTTCGATGGCTACACCTTC. The V and J genes are TRBV2 and TRBJ1-2, with 9 bases that match TRBD1. This CDR3 spans 15 amino acids. The germline V gene encodes CDR1 SNHLY and CDR2 FYNNEI. The J segment lost 6 bases and the V segment lost 6 bases, leaving 11 bases of the junction unmatched.